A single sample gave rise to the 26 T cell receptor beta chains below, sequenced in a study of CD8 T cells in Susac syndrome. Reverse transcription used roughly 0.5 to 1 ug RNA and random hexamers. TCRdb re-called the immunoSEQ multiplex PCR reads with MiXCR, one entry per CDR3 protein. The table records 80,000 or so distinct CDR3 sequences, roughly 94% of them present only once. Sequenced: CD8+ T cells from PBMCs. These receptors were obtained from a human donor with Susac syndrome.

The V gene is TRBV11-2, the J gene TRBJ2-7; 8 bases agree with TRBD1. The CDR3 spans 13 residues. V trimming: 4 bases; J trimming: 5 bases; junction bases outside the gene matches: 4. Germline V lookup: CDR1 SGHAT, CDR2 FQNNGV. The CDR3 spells CASSSDRVDEQYF. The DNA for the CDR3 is TGTGCCAGCAGCTCGGACAGGGTCGACGAGCAGTACTTC.

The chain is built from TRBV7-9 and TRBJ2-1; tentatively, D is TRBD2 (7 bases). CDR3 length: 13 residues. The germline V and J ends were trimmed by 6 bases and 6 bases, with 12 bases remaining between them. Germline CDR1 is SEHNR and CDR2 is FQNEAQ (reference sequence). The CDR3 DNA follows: TGTGCCAGCAGTGCTAGGGGGGGCAATGAGCAGTTCTTC. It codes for CASSARGGNEQFF.

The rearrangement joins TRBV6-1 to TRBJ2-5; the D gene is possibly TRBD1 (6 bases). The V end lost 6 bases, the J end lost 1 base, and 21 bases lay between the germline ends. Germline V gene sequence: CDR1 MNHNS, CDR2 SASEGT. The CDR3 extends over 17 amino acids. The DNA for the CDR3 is TGTGCCAGCAGACGTACGATCAACAGGGAAATCCAAGAGACCCAGTACTTC. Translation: CASRRTINREIQETQYF.

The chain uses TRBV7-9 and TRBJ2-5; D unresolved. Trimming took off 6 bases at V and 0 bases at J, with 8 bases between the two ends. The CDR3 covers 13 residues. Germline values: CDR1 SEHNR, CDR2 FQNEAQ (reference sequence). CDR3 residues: CASSPSYQETQYF. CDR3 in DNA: TGTGCCAGCAGTCCCTCGTACCAAGAGACCCAGTACTTC.

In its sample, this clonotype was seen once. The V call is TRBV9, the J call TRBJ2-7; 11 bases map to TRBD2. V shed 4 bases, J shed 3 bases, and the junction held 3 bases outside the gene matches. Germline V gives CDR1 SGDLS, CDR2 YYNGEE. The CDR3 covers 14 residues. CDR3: CASSKGLADYEQYF. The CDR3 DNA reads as TGTGCCAGCAGCAAGGGACTAGCGGACTACGAGCAGTACTTC.

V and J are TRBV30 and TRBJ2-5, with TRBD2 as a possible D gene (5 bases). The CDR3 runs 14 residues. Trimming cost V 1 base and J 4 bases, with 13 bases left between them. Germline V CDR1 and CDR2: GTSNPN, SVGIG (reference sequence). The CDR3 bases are TGTGCCTGGAGTGGCGGGTTTGTGAGAGAGACCCAGTACTTC. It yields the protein CAWSGGFVRETQYF.

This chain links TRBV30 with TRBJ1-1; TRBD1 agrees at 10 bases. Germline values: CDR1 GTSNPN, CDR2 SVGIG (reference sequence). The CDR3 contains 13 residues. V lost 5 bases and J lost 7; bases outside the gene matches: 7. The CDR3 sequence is CAWGPGTGDEAFF. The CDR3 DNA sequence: TGTGCCTGGGGGCCCGGGACAGGGGATGAAGCTTTCTTT.

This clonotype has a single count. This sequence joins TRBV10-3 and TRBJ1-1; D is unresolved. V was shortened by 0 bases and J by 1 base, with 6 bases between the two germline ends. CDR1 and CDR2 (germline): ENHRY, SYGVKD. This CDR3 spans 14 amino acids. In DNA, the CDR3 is TGTGCCATCAGTGAGTCCCACGGGAACACTGAAGCTTTCTTT. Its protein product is CAISESHGNTEAFF.

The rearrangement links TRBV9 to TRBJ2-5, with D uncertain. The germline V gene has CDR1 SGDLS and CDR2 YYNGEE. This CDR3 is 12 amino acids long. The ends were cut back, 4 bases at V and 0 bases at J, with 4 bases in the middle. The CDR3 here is CASSNYQETQYF. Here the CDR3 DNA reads TGTGCCAGCAGCAACTACCAAGAGACCCAGTACTTC.

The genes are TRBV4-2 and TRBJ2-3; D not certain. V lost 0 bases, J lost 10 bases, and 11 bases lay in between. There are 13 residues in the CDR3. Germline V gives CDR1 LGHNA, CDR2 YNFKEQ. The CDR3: CASSQDSELPQYF. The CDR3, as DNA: TGTGCCAGCAGCCAAGATTCGGAATTGCCGCAGTATTTT.

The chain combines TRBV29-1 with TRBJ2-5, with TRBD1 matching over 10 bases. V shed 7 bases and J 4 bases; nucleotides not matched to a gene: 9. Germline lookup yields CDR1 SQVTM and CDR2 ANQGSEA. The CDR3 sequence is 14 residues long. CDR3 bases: TGCAGCGGCGGTGACAGGGGGCTTGGAGAGACCCAGTACTTC. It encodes CSGGDRGLGETQYF.

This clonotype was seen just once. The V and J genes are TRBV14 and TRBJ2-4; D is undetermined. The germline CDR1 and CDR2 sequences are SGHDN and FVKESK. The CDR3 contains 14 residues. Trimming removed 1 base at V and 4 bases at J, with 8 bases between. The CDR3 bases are TGTGCCAGCAGCCAAGTCTCCGGAAAAAACATTCAGTACTTC. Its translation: CASSQVSGKNIQYF.

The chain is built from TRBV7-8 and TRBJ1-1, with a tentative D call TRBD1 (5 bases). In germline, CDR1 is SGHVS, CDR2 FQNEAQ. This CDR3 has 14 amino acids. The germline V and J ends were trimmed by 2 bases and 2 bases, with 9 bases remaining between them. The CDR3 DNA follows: TGTGCCAGCAGCTTAAAACAGGCCAACACTGAAGCTTTCTTT. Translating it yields CASSLKQANTEAFF. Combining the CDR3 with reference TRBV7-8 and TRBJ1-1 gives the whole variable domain GAGVSQSPRYKVAKRGQDVALRCDPISGHVSLFWYQQALGQGPEFLTYFQNEAQLDKSGLPSDRFFAERPEGSVSTLKIQRTQQEDSAVYLCASSLKQANTEAFFGQGTRLTVV.

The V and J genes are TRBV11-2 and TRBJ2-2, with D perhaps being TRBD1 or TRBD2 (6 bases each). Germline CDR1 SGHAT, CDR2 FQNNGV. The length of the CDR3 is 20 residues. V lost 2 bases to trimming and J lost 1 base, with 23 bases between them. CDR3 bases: TGTGCCAGCAGCTTATGGGCCCCGTTTGGGGGGCCACAGAACACCGGGGAGCTGTTTTTT. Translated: CASSLWAPFGGPQNTGELFF.

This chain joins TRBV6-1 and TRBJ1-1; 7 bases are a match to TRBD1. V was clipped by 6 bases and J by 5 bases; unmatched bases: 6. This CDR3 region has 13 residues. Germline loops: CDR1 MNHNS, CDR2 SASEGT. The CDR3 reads CASSSGTVTEAFF. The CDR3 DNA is TGTGCCAGCAGCTCCGGGACAGTTACTGAAGCTTTCTTT.

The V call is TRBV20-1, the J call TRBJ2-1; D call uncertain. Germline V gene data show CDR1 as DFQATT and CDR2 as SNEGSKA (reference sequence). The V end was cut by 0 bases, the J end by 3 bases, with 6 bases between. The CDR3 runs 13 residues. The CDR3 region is CSARDWVYNEQFF. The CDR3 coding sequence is TGCAGTGCTAGAGACTGGGTCTACAATGAGCAGTTCTTC.

The CDR3 DNA reads as TGTGCCAGCAGCCAAGTTCCGGGGAGCACAGATACGCAGTATTTT. Its translation: CASSQVPGSTDTQYF. The chain recombines TRBV4-2 with TRBJ2-3; TRBD2 is a possible D gene (5 bases). Trimming left V 1 base short and J 0 bases short, with 8 bases between. The CDR3 has 15 residues. The germline CDR1 and CDR2 sequences are LGHNA and YNFKEQ.

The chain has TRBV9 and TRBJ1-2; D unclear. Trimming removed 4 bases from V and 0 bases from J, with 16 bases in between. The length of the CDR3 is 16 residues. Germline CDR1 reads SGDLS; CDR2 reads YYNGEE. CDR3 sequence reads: CASSRRLNNANYGYTF. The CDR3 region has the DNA TGTGCCAGCAGCCGTAGGTTGAATAATGCTAACTATGGCTACACCTTC.

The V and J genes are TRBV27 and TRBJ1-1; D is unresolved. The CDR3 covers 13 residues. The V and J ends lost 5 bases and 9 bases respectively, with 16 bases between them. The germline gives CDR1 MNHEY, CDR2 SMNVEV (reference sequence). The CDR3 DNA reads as TGTGCCAGCAGTGAGCGGGGTTGGGGAAAAGCTTTCTTT. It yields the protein CASSERGWGKAFF.

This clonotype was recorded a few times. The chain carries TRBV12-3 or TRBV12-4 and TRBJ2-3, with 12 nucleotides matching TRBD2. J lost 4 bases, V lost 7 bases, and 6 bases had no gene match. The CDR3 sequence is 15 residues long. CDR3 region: CASTLGLAGSDTQYF. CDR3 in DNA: TGTGCCAGCACCCTCGGACTAGCGGGGTCAGATACGCAGTATTTT.

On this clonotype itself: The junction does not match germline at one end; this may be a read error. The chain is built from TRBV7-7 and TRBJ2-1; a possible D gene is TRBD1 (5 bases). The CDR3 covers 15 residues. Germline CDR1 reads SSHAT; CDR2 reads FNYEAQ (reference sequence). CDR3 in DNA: TGTGCTAGCAGTCATGACAGCAGCTCCTACAATGAGCAGTTCTTC. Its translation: CASSHDSSSYNEQFF.

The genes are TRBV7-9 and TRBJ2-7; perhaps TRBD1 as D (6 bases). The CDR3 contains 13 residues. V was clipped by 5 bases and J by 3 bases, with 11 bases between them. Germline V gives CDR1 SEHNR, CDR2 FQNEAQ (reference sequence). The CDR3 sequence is CASSTNRVYEQYF. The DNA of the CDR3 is TGTGCCAGCAGCACTAACAGGGTCTACGAGCAGTACTTC.

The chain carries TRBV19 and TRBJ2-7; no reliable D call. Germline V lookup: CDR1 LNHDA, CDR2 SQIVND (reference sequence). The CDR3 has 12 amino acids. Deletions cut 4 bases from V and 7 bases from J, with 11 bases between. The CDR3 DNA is TGTGCCAGTAGTAAAGGCCCACGGGAGCAGTACTTC. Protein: CASSKGPREQYF. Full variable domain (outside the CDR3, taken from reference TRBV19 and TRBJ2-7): DGGITQSPKYLFRKEGQNVTLSCEQNLNHDAMYWYRQDPGQGLRLIYYSQIVNDFQKGDIAEGYSVSREKKESFPLTVTSAQKNPTAFYLCASSKGPREQYFGPGTRLTVT.

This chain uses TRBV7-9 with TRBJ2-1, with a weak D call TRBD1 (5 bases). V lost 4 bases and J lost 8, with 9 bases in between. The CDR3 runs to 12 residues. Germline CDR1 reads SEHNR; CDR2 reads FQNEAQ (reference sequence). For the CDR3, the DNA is TGTGCCAGCAGCTCAGGGTTGGATGAGCAGTTCTTC. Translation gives CASSSGLDEQFF.

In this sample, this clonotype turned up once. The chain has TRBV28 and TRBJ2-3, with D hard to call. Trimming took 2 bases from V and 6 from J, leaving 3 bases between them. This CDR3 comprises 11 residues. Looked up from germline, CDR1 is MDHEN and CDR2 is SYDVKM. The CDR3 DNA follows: TGTGCCAGCAGTTTACAGGATACGCAGTATTTT. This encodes CASSLQDTQYF.

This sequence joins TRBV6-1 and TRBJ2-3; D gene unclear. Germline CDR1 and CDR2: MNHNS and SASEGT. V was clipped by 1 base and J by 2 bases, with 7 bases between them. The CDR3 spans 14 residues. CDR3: CASSEVPATDTQYF. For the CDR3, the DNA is TGTGCCAGCAGTGAAGTCCCGGCCACAGATACGCAGTATTTT.